This is a list of T cell receptor beta chains from one sample in a study of blood T cells in healthy people across ages. TCRdb recomputed calls from the 5' RACE reads with MiXCR, one row per CDR3 protein. In the table there are 600,000 to 850,000 distinct CDR3 sequences, 25% of which are singletons. This sample was also put to use in a study of T cells of mothers and their children.

Sequences were obtained from blood. These receptors were taken from a boy between 5 and 17 years old in good health. Each CDR3 is given with its conserved first and last residue. D genes are given only for firm matches. Some rows have no size entry. The others give once, few or many, or a class for an expanded clone.

>-|TRBJ2-1|-|TRBV11-2
CASSSSPTDLLNNEQFF
TGTGCCAGCAGCTCCTCCCCGACAGACCTCCTCAACAATGAGCAGTTCTTC
>-|TRBJ1-2|-|TRBV5-1
CAAGSPGRDGYTF
TGCGCCGCAGGGAGCCCCGGAAGGGATGGCTACACCTTC
>few|TRBJ1-6|-|TRBV6-2/TRBV6-3
CASSYGWDSPLHF
TGTGCCAGCAGTTACGGTTGGGACTCACCCCTCCACTTT
>few|TRBJ2-7|-|TRBV28
CASSLFGTSSSYEQYF
TGTGCCAGCAGTTTATTCGGCACCTCGAGCTCCTACGAGCAGTACTTC
>-|TRBJ2-5|-|TRBV6-2/TRBV6-3
CASSYGLSGGSHQYF
TGTGCCAGCAGTTACGGCTTATCGGGTGGGAGCCACCAGTACTTC
>-|TRBJ2-7|TRBD1|TRBV27
CASSLGTGFDEQYF
TGTGCCAGCAGTTTAGGGACAGGTTTTGACGAGCAGTACTTC
>few|TRBJ2-3|-|TRBV7-9
CASSEWVTDTQYF
TGTGCCAGCAGCGAATGGGTCACAGATACGCAGTATTTT
>few|TRBJ1-4|-|TRBV19
CASLPRGHGNEKLFF
TGTGCCAGTTTGCCCCGGGGCCACGGGAATGAAAAACTGTTTTTT
>once|TRBJ2-4|-|TRBV7-9
CASSLFGTGLAKNIQYF
TGTGCCAGCAGCTTATTTGGAACAGGGCTAGCCAAAAACATTCAGTACTTC
>few|TRBJ2-7|-|TRBV7-2
CASSPRAGRSYEQYF
TGTGCCAGCAGCCCGAGGGCAGGCCGCTCCTACGAGCAGTACTTC
>few|TRBJ2-7|-|TRBV4-3
CASSQDHPLVSSYEQYF
TGCGCCAGCAGCCAAGATCATCCGCTTGTGTCGTCCTACGAGCAGTACTTC
>-|TRBJ2-7|TRBD2|TRBV10-3
CAISAGLAGGSYEQYF
TGTGCCATCAGTGCCGGACTAGCGGGAGGCTCCTACGAGCAGTACTTC
>few|TRBJ2-1|-|TRBV27
CASSFWGSLGNEQFF
TGTGCCAGCAGTTTTTGGGGATCTCTAGGGAATGAGCAGTTCTTC
>-|TRBJ2-1|-|TRBV7-2
CASEHPLLNEQFF
TGTGCCAGCGAACACCCCCTCCTCAATGAGCAGTTCTTC
>-|TRBJ1-2|TRBD1|TRBV9
CASSSNTGGSYTF
TGTGCCAGCAGCTCAAATACAGGGGGTAGCTACACCTTC
>-|TRBJ2-7|TRBD2|TRBV12-3/TRBV12-4
CASSVFDSGRALSYEQYF
TGTGCCAGCTCCGTTTTCGATAGCGGGAGGGCGTTATCCTACGAGCAGTACTTC
>few|TRBJ1-5|-|TRBV21-1
CASSNGKRRQRRAQHF
TGTGCCAGCAGCAATGGAAAAAGGCGGCAGAGAAGAGCCCAGCATTTT
>-|TRBJ2-2|-|TRBV9
CASSDRSNTGELFF
TGTGCCAGCAGCGACAGGTCGAACACCGGGGAGCTGTTTTTT
>few|TRBJ2-7|-|TRBV28
CASSHMSSYEQYF
TGTGCCAGCAGCCATATGAGCTCCTACGAGCAGTACTTC
>-|TRBJ1-2|-|TRBV12-3/TRBV12-4
CASSFDRGGYTF
TGTGCCAGCAGTTTTGACCGTGGTGGCTACACCTTC
>-|TRBJ2-5|-|TRBV21-1
CASSKPQETQYF
TGTGCCAGCAGCAAACCTCAAGAGACCCAGTACTTC
>-|TRBJ2-7|-|TRBV4-2
CASSQDSGLGSYEQYF
TGTGCCAGCAGCCAAGATTCGGGACTTGGATCCTACGAGCAGTACTTC
>-|TRBJ2-7|-|TRBV7-9
CATPRGDGVAYEQYF
TGTGCCACCCCCAGGGGGGACGGTGTTGCCTACGAGCAGTACTTC
>-|TRBJ2-5|-|TRBV5-1
CASSLVPVRGTQYF
TGCGCCAGCAGCTTGGTGCCTGTACGGGGGACCCAGTACTTC
>-|TRBJ2-3|-|TRBV5-4
CASSLLHYSTDTQYF
TGTGCCAGCAGCCTCCTCCACTACAGCACAGATACGCAGTATTTT
>-|TRBJ2-7|TRBD1|TRBV18
CASSRDSVRGYGQYF
TGTGCCAGCTCCCGGGACAGCGTGAGAGGCTACGGGCAGTACTTC
>-|TRBJ1-3|TRBD1|TRBV6-6
CATRGTASPAIYF
TGTGCCACCAGGGGGACAGCGTCTCCTGCCATATATTTT
>-|TRBJ2-5|TRBD1|TRBV9
CASSITGATETQYF
TGTGCCAGCAGCATCACAGGGGCTACGGAGACCCAGTACTTC
>-|TRBJ2-7|-|TRBV5-1
CASSSTPGESEQYF
TGCGCCAGCAGCTCTACCCCGGGGGAGAGCGAGCAGTACTTC
>-|TRBJ2-5|-|TRBV29-1
CSVNYDLTQTQYF
TGCAGCGTAAACTACGACCTCACCCAGACCCAGTACTTC
>-|TRBJ1-2|-|TRBV6-6
CASSYSEGEGYTF
TGTGCCAGCAGTTACTCGGAGGGTGAGGGCTACACCTTC
>-|TRBJ2-5|TRBD2|TRBV6-5
CASSSEKRGTKTQYF
TGTGCCAGCAGTTCAGAGAAGCGGGGGACGAAGACCCAGTACTTC
>once|TRBJ1-1|-|TRBV14
CASSQLSSPTEAFF
TGTGCCAGCAGCCAACTGAGCTCTCCCACTGAAGCTTTCTTT
>few|TRBJ1-3|-|TRBV20-1
CSVTPGSGNTIYF
TGCAGTGTTACGCCGGGTTCTGGAAACACCATATATTTT
>-|TRBJ2-7|TRBD2|TRBV4-3
CASSQEAGGRVQYF
TGCGCCAGCAGCCAAGAAGCGGGAGGTAGAGTGCAGTACTTC